This TCR beta chain originates from a study of T cell repertoires in cytomegalovirus infection. Study context: Recently identified HLA-C-restricted CMV epitopes were used, and well-studied HLA-B-restricted CMV epitopes were used as well. Signatures in public TCR beta sequences pointed to both CMV infection and matching HLA type.

TCRdb passed the reads through MiXCR, listing each CDR3 protein once. This sample has about 500,000 distinct CDR3 sequences, with 30% to 35% found just once. Germline loops: CDR1 SEHNR, CDR2 FQNEAQ (reference sequence). After removal of 5 bases from V and 6 bases from J, the junction contained 14 bases not matched to a gene. The CDR3 length is 16 residues. To note about this clonotype: As yet, its antigen is unknown.

Study-level points and caveats: Dominating the ex vivo response were TCR beta clonotypes that were CMV-specific and HLA-C-restricted.

The source is a human donor in good health (CMV status not recorded). Some clones in this sample may be carry-over from other donors' samples. The chain links TRBV7-9 to TRBJ2-3, with 7 bases matching TRBD1. Sequenced here: cultured PBMCs, sampled from culture after CMV antigen stimulation. DNA of the CDR3: TGTGCCAGCAGCGCGCGCCGCGGCCAGGGGGTGGATACGCAGTATTTT. Translated: CASSARRGQGVDTQYF.